This T cell receptor (beta chain) was sequenced during a study of blood T cell repertoires in COVID-19. TCRdb's table, derived via immunoSEQ multiplex PCR, lists solely in-frame clones and lacks some. The sample contains 150,000 to 200,000 clones, almost 85% of which appear only once. This clone was detected a few times. The CDR3 covers 11 residues. V shed 6 bases and J shed 7 bases, with 8 bases lying between them. The sequenced sample was PBMCs or T cells enriched from blood (not recorded which). The receptor was isolated from a man aged 50 to 60 who had recovered from COVID-19. The chain employs TRBV12-3 or TRBV12-4 and TRBJ2-3; D gene uncertain. Written as DNA, the CDR3 is TGTGCCAGCAGCCAGGCGTATACGCAGTATTTT. Translation gives CASSQAYTQYF.